This passage covers 26 T cell receptor beta chains from one sample sequenced in a study of PD-1 and CTLA-4 blockade in melanoma. Using immunoSEQ multiplex PCR, the repertoire was profiled, and TCRdb retains in-frame clones only, with some absent. The repertoire holds around 20,000 clones, roughly 88% seen once, with less than 9.5% in the top ten. This specimen consisted of CD8+ T cells from peripheral blood, obtained before anti-PD-1 treatment. These receptors came from a human donor with melanoma.

J is TRBJ2-1 and V is TRBV7-9; D may match TRBD1 or TRBD2 (6 bases each). This CDR3 contains 14 residues. The germline V and J ends were trimmed by 7 bases and 6 bases, with 16 bases remaining between them. The germline gives CDR1 SEHNR, CDR2 FQNEAQ (reference sequence). CDR3 in amino acids: CASTIEGGRNEQFF. The DNA of the CDR3 is TGTGCCAGCACCATCGAGGGGGGACGCAATGAGCAGTTCTTC.

V is TRBV12-2 and J is TRBJ1-4. TRBV12-2 is annotated as a pseudogene. This CDR3 spans 17 amino acids. CDR3 DNA sequence: TGTGCAAGTCGCTCCTTCGTCGGGCTCTCAACTAATGAAAAACTGTTTTTT. It translates to CASRSFVGLSTNEKLFF.

The genes are TRBV28 and TRBJ2-1; 9 nucleotides line up with TRBD1. J was trimmed by 7 bases and V by 9 bases; bases with no gene match: 10. This CDR3 comprises 14 residues. Germline CDR1 and CDR2: MDHEN and SYDVKM. This chain's CDR3 is CASTGTGYGNEQFF. The CDR3 bases are TGTGCCAGTACCGGGACAGGGTACGGGAATGAGCAGTTCTTC. Combining the CDR3 with reference TRBV28 and TRBJ2-1 gives the whole variable domain DVKVTQSSRYLVKRTGEKVFLECVQDMDHENMFWYRQDPGLGLRLIYFSYDVKMKEKGDIPEGYSVSREKKERFSLILESASTNQTSMYLCASTGTGYGNEQFFGPGTRLTVL.

The genes are TRBV7-9 and TRBJ1-1; 8 nucleotides line up with TRBD1. Germline CDR1 SEHNR, CDR2 FQNEAQ (reference sequence). The ends lost 6 bases at V and 8 bases at J; junction bases unmatched: 5. This CDR3 has 12 amino acids. The CDR3 loop is CASSPDRGEAFF. CDR3 coding DNA: TGTGCCAGCAGTCCCGACAGGGGCGAAGCTTTCTTT.

J is TRBJ2-7 and V is TRBV19; D might be TRBD1 (6 bases). The CDR3 is made up of 16 amino acids. The germline V gene has CDR1 LNHDA and CDR2 SQIVND (reference sequence). Trimming pared 5 bases from V and 0 bases from J, leaving 17 bases between. CDR3 bases: TGTGCCAGTAGTCCCTCGGGGATAGGGGGCTCCTACGAGCAGTACTTC. Its translation is CASSPSGIGGSYEQYF.

The chain combines TRBV4-3 with TRBJ1-2; no reliable D call. This CDR3 comprises 14 residues. Trimming removed 4 bases at V and 4 bases at J, with 13 bases between. Germline CDR1 and CDR2: LGHNA and YSLEER. CDR3 amino acids: CASSPADGPYGYTF. The CDR3, as DNA: TGCGCCAGCAGCCCGGCGGACGGACCCTATGGCTACACCTTC.

V and J are TRBV28 and TRBJ2-7; D is unresolved. With 2 bases removed from V and 4 bases from J, the gap between germline ends came to 3 bases. The length of the CDR3 is 11 residues. Germline V gene sequence: CDR1 MDHEN, CDR2 SYDVKM. The CDR3 DNA sequence: TGTGCCAGCAGTTTAGTGTACGAGCAGTACTTC. Encoded protein: CASSLVYEQYF.

The J gene is TRBJ2-7, the V gene TRBV7-9; D is unclear. V lost 1 base to trimming and J lost 2 bases, with 6 bases between them. The CDR3 is 13 residues long. Germline CDR1 is SEHNR and CDR2 is FQNEAQ (reference sequence). CDR3 amino acids: CASSLEWTYEQYF. In DNA form, the CDR3 reads TGTGCCAGCAGCTTAGAGTGGACCTACGAGCAGTACTTC. Complete variable domain (other parts from reference TRBV7-9 and TRBJ2-7): DTGVSQNPRHKITKRGQNVTFRCDPISEHNRLYWYRQTLGQGPEFLTYFQNEAQLEKSRLLSDRFSAERPKGSFSTLEIQRTEQGDSAMYLCASSLEWTYEQYFGPGTRLTVT.

The chain couples TRBV5-6 to TRBJ2-5; TRBD2 might be the D (7 bases). V lost 4 bases, J lost 5 bases, and 24 bases lay in between. CDR3 size: 17 residues. Germline loops: CDR1 SGHDT, CDR2 YYEEEE. CDR3 in DNA: TGTGCCAGCAGCCGTACGCAGGGGAGGGGACGAGAGGAGACCCAGTACTTC. Its protein product is CASSRTQGRGREETQYF.

This rearrangement joins TRBV5-6 to TRBJ1-2; 8 positions match TRBD1. CDR3 length equals 16 residues. Trimming at V came to 1 base and at J to 1 base, leaving 6 bases not matched to a gene. The V gene's germline CDR1 is SGHDT and CDR2 YYEEEE. For the CDR3, the DNA is TGTGCCAGCAGCTTGTACCCGGGACAGGTTAACTATGGCTACACCTTC. Translated: CASSLYPGQVNYGYTF.

This clone was seen a few times. The genes are TRBV10-3 and TRBJ1-1, with D perhaps TRBD1 (5 bases). Germline V CDR1 and CDR2: ENHRY, SYGVKD. This CDR3 is 14 amino acids long. Trimming removed 0 bases at V and 4 bases at J, with 9 bases between. The CDR3, as DNA: TGTGCCATCAGTGAGTCGGGGCCAGGCACTGAAGCTTTCTTT. Encoded protein: CAISESGPGTEAFF.

The chain joins TRBV29-1 to TRBJ1-2; a possible D gene is TRBD1 (6 bases). The germline V and J ends were trimmed by 5 bases and 8 bases, with 12 bases remaining between them. The CDR3 totals 11 residues. From germline, CDR1 is SQVTM and CDR2 ANQGSEA. The CDR3 nucleotides are TGCAGCGTTCGGTGGAGGGGGGGCTACACCTTC. Protein sequence: CSVRWRGGYTF.

The chain has TRBV30 and TRBJ2-7, with 7 bases that match TRBD1. CDR1 is GTSNPN and CDR2 is SVGIG in the germline V gene (reference sequence). With V trimmed by 4 bases and J by 7 bases, 7 bases remained unmatched. The CDR3 loop spans 12 amino acids. CDR3 in amino acids: CAWKGASEEQYF. In DNA form, the CDR3 reads TGTGCCTGGAAGGGGGCCTCTGAGGAGCAGTACTTC.

The chain carries TRBV6-2 or TRBV6-3 and TRBJ2-7; no firm D call. Germline lookup yields CDR1 MNHEY and CDR2 SVGEGT. This CDR3 spans 13 amino acids. The V gene lost 2 bases and the J gene lost 3 bases, with 8 bases spanning the gap. The CDR3 region has the DNA TGTGCCAGCAGTTACCATCTCCGCTACGAGCAGTACTTC. It specifies CASSYHLRYEQYF.

The chain recombines TRBV18 with TRBJ1-5; D not resolved. V lost 6 bases, J lost 0 bases, and 6 bases lay in between. The CDR3 is 13 residues long. Germline lookup yields CDR1 KGHSH and CDR2 LQKENI. CDR3 coding DNA: TGTGCCAGCTCGTATAATAGCAATCAGCCCCAGCATTTT. This codes for CASSYNSNQPQHF.

The rearrangement uses TRBV27 and TRBJ2-5; TRBD2 matches 8 bases. V lost 4 bases and J lost 1; bases outside the gene matches: 5. CDR3 length: 15 residues. Germline V CDR1 and CDR2: MNHEY, SMNVEV (reference sequence). CDR3 bases: TGTGCCAGCAGTTCTCTAGCGGGTCGCCAAGAGACCCAGTACTTC. Translated: CASSSLAGRQETQYF.

The chain joins TRBV19 to TRBJ2-5, with a possible D match to TRBD2 (6 bases). The V and J ends lost 5 bases and 2 bases respectively, with 12 bases between them. Germline-derived CDR1 and CDR2 are LNHDA and SQIVND (reference sequence). The CDR3 is 14 amino acids. CDR3 sequence (DNA): TGTGCCAGTAGTGCGGGGCGGTTTCAAGAGACCCAGTACTTC. Its protein product is CASSAGRFQETQYF.

This chain joins TRBV2 and TRBJ2-5; D is undetermined. This CDR3 has 12 amino acids. Between the trimmed V and J ends, which lost 2 bases and 8 bases, there was a span of 9 bases. Per the germline V gene, CDR1 is SNHLY and CDR2 is FYNNEI. The DNA for the CDR3 is TGTGCCAGCAGTGAATCGGTGGACACCCAGTACTTC. Its translation: CASSESVDTQYF.

This clone has only a few counts. This chain joins TRBV6-2 or TRBV6-3 and TRBJ2-7; unclear D gene. This CDR3 has 12 residues. Per the germline V gene, CDR1 is MNHEY and CDR2 is SVGEGT. Trimming removed 2 bases from V and 3 bases from J, with 5 bases in between. The CDR3 region has the DNA TGTGCCAGCAGTTACGCGGTCTACGAGCAGTACTTC. Translation: CASSYAVYEQYF.

The chain joins TRBV9 to TRBJ1-3, with D hard to call. The CDR3 extends over 11 amino acids. Trimming took off 7 bases at V and 4 bases at J, with 6 bases between the two ends. The V gene's germline CDR1 is SGDLS and CDR2 YYNGEE. Here the CDR3 DNA reads TGTGCCAGCCAGACCGGAAACACCATATATTTT. Translating gives CASQTGNTIYF.

CDR3 DNA sequence: TGCAGCGTTGAAGATAAAGGTAGCGGGGATGAGCAGTTCTTC. This translates into CSVEDKGSGDEQFF. The rearrangement links TRBV29-1 to TRBJ2-1; 8 bases align to TRBD2. With V trimmed by 0 bases and J by 8 bases, 6 bases remained unmatched. CDR1 and CDR2 from the germline V gene are SQVTM and ANQGSEA. The CDR3 sequence is 14 residues long.

J is TRBJ2-5 and V is TRBV28, with TRBD1 matching over 8 bases. Trimming removed 6 bases from V and 2 bases from J; junction bases left unmatched: 8. The CDR3 consists of 15 residues. Germline assignment: CDR1 MDHEN and CDR2 SYDVKM. The CDR3 DNA reads TGTGCCAGCAGCCTGGGACAGGAGAAACAAGAGACCCAGTACTTC. Translated: CASSLGQEKQETQYF.

V is TRBV27 and J is TRBJ2-3; D remains unclear. Germline CDR1 is MNHEY and CDR2 is SMNVEV (reference sequence). The CDR3 extends over 12 amino acids. The V end was cut by 4 bases, the J end by 6 bases, with 8 bases between. The CDR3 loop is CASSSLLDTQYF. The CDR3 DNA follows: TGTGCCAGCAGTTCCCTCCTGGATACGCAGTATTTT.

V and J are TRBV28 and TRBJ1-4, with unresolved D. CDR1 and CDR2 (germline): MDHEN, SYDVKM. V was cut by 3 bases and J by 11 bases, with 13 bases left in between. The CDR3 spans 13 residues. The CDR3 nucleotides read TGTGCCAGCAGTTTTCTCCATGGGGAGAAACTGTTTTTT. Encoded protein: CASSFLHGEKLFF.

The chain links TRBV5-6 to TRBJ1-2; 7 bases are a match to TRBD1. The CDR3 contains 16 residues. V lost 3 bases and J lost 4; bases outside the gene matches: 12. The germline CDR1 and CDR2 sequences are SGHDT and YYEEEE. DNA for the CDR3: TGTGCCAGCAGCTCGCGTCACAGGGGTGAGGGCTATGGCTACACCTTC. Encoded protein: CASSSRHRGEGYGYTF.

The rearrangement links TRBV5-6 to TRBJ2-6; tentatively, D is TRBD1 (6 bases). The germline V gene encodes CDR1 SGHDT and CDR2 YYEEEE. The CDR3 length is 19 residues. V was clipped by 0 bases and J by 0 bases, with 16 bases between them. This CDR3 reads CASSLDMWGPDSGANVLTF. CDR3 DNA sequence: TGTGCCAGCAGCTTGGATATGTGGGGGCCGGACTCTGGGGCCAACGTCCTGACTTTC.